This TCR beta chain derives from a study of T cells in Graves' hyperthyroidism and ophthalmopathy. The PBMCs were taken from about 9.7 ml of fresh peripheral blood. The study's findings and limits: Researchers found most expanded thyroid clonotypes above 0.001 in blood as well.

This clonotype appeared a few times. What it binds is unknown. The CDR3 is 18 amino acids. The junction had 9 bases not matched to a gene; V was cut back by 4 bases and J by 3 bases. Germline CDR1 LGHDT, CDR2 YNNKEL (reference sequence). Amplified regions were TCR beta CDR3 sequences from RNA transcripts. HTBI primers drove first-round RT-PCR of the TCR CDR3. TCRdb re-called the multiplex PCR reads with MiXCR, one entry per CDR3 protein. This table has hundreds of thousands of distinct CDR3 sequences, around 21% appearing once. Source material: blood. The receptor was derived from a man under 40 with Graves' ophthalmopathy. This chain connects TRBV3-1 to TRBJ2-7; TRBD2 matches at 16 bases. The CDR3 spells CASSPGTSGRAGDYEQYF. The DNA for the CDR3 is TGTGCCAGCAGCCCGGGGACTAGCGGGAGGGCGGGGGACTACGAGCAGTACTTC.